The 14 T cell receptor beta chains presented below share a single source sample, sequenced in a study of CD8 T cells in Susac syndrome. Reverse transcription of about 0.5 to 1 ug RNA used random hexamers. Each CDR3 protein is one row after TCRdb ran MiXCR on the immunoSEQ multiplex PCR reads. This table holds some 200,000 distinct CDR3 sequences, about 94% found once. The sample comprised CD4+ T cells from PBMCs. Source of these receptors: a human donor in good health.

This chain links TRBV29-1 with TRBJ2-7; D is uncertain. Trimming removed 1 base from V and 0 bases from J, with 10 bases in between. The CDR3 is 14 residues long. Germline V CDR1 and CDR2: SQVTM, ANQGSEA. The CDR3 nucleotides read TGCAGCGTTGAAGTCAGTGCGTTCTCCTACGAGCAGTACTTC. It encodes CSVEVSAFSYEQYF.

J is TRBJ2-3 and V is TRBV20-1; D may be TRBD2 (7 bases). V was shortened by 7 bases and J by 3 bases, with 14 bases between the two germline ends. The CDR3 totals 13 residues. Looked up from germline, CDR1 is DFQATT and CDR2 is SNEGSKA (reference sequence). The CDR3 sequence is CSGPGEGTDTQYF. CDR3 sequence (DNA): TGCAGTGGTCCAGGGGAGGGGACAGATACGCAGTATTTT.

J is TRBJ2-3 and V is TRBV19; 9 bases line up with TRBD1. Germline CDR1 reads LNHDA; CDR2 reads SQIVND (reference sequence). With V trimmed by 3 bases and J by 2 bases, 3 bases remained unmatched. The length of the CDR3 is 15 residues. Here the CDR3 DNA reads TGTGCCAGTAGTATGGGACAGGGTCCCACAGATACGCAGTATTTT. This encodes CASSMGQGPTDTQYF.

CDR3 in DNA: TGTGCCAGCAGCCAAGGGGGTCAGGCGAATCAGCCCCAGCATTTT. This gives the protein CASSQGGQANQPQHF. The chain links TRBV3-1 to TRBJ1-5, with D uncertain. CDR1 and CDR2 from the germline V gene are LGHDT and YNNKEL (reference sequence). V was cut by 1 base and J by 4 bases, with 11 bases left in between. The CDR3 runs to 15 residues. The whole variable domain, filled in from reference TRBV3-1 and TRBJ1-5, reads DTAVSQTPKYLVTQMGNDKSIKCEQNLGHDTMYWYKQDSKKFLKIMFSYNNKELIINETVPNRFSPKSPDKAHLNLHINSLELGDSAVYFCASSQGGQANQPQHFGDGTRLSIL.

V gene TRBV20-1 combines with J gene TRBJ1-5; D is unresolved. Trimming removed 3 bases at V and 5 bases at J, with 20 bases between. In germline, CDR1 is DFQATT, CDR2 SNEGSKA (reference sequence). The CDR3 loop spans 16 amino acids. The CDR3 region is CSARERTNQGHQPQHF. CDR3 bases: TGCAGTGCTAGGGAAAGGACCAATCAAGGCCATCAGCCCCAGCATTTT.

The chain joins TRBV30 to TRBJ2-3, with D perhaps given as TRBD1 or TRBD2 (5 bases each). Trimming shortened V by 3 bases and J by 2 bases, and 9 bases separated the two germline ends. The CDR3 consists of 13 residues. CDR1 is GTSNPN, CDR2 SVGIG, per germline (reference sequence). The CDR3 DNA reads as TGTGCCTGGAGGGGGGTGACCACAGATACGCAGTATTTT. This codes for CAWRGVTTDTQYF.

The rearrangement links TRBV30 to TRBJ1-1, with no clear D. The germline V gene has CDR1 GTSNPN and CDR2 SVGIG (reference sequence). The CDR3 extends over 14 amino acids. V shed 4 bases and J shed 2 bases, with 14 bases lying between them. In nucleotides, the CDR3 is TGTGCCTGGACAATCGGCGGGTATAACACTGAAGCTTTCTTT. Translating it yields CAWTIGGYNTEAFF.

The chain links TRBV29-1 to TRBJ1-4; D perhaps matches TRBD1 (6 bases). Germline CDR1 SQVTM, CDR2 ANQGSEA. The CDR3 contains 13 residues. V was shortened by 8 bases and J by 3 bases, with 13 bases between the two germline ends. The CDR3 loop reads CSFLGAANEKLFF. CDR3 nucleotide sequence: TGCAGCTTCTTGGGGGCGGCTAATGAAAAACTGTTTTTT.

This chain connects TRBV4-2 to TRBJ2-6, with 8 bases matching TRBD1. CDR3 length: 16 amino acids. Germline CDR1 reads LGHNA; CDR2 reads YNFKEQ. The V segment lost 4 bases and the J segment 2 bases; nucleotides outside the gene matches: 4. The CDR3 protein is CASSRRQGTGANVLTF. The CDR3 nucleotides read TGTGCCAGCAGCCGCCGACAGGGGACTGGGGCCAACGTCCTGACTTTC.

This chain connects TRBV29-1 to TRBJ1-2, with no clear D. The CDR3 covers 12 residues. Trimming stripped 3 bases from V and 2 bases from J, with 7 bases between. CDR1 and CDR2 (germline): SQVTM, ANQGSEA. Here the CDR3 reads CSVDDHNYGYTF. CDR3 DNA sequence: TGCAGCGTTGACGATCACAACTATGGCTACACCTTC.

The chain employs TRBV15 and TRBJ2-1; TRBD2 matches at 12 bases. The CDR3 runs 15 residues. Per the germline V gene, CDR1 is LNHNV and CDR2 is YYDKDF (reference sequence). The ends lost 2 bases at V and 10 bases at J; junction bases unmatched: 6. CDR3 amino acids: CATSRRTSGKEEQFF. CDR3 sequence (DNA): TGTGCCACCAGCAGACGGACTAGCGGGAAGGAGGAGCAGTTCTTC.

The count of this clonotype is one. The gene calls are TRBV29-1 and TRBJ2-7; the D gene is possibly TRBD1 (6 bases). V gave up 4 bases and J gave up 2 bases, with 15 bases separating them. The CDR3 consists of 14 residues. Germline assignment: CDR1 SQVTM and CDR2 ANQGSEA. CDR3 DNA sequence: TGCAGCGTTGGTAAACAGGGTAGCCCCTACGAGCAGTACTTC. This sequence encodes CSVGKQGSPYEQYF.

This sequence joins TRBV19 and TRBJ2-1, with D maybe TRBD2 (6 bases). Trimming shortened V by 3 bases and J by 6 bases, and 15 bases separated the two germline ends. The germline V gene encodes CDR1 LNHDA and CDR2 SQIVND (reference sequence). This CDR3 is 15 amino acids long. The chain's CDR3 is CASSILAEGSNEQFF. The DNA for the CDR3 is TGTGCCAGTAGTATCTTGGCGGAGGGGAGCAATGAGCAGTTCTTC. The whole variable domain, remainder taken from reference TRBV19 and TRBJ2-1, is DGGITQSPKYLFRKEGQNVTLSCEQNLNHDAMYWYRQDPGQGLRLIYYSQIVNDFQKGDIAEGYSVSREKKESFPLTVTSAQKNPTAFYLCASSILAEGSNEQFFGPGTRLTVL.

The V call is TRBV20-1, the J call TRBJ2-1, with D unclear. Germline V gene sequence: CDR1 DFQATT, CDR2 SNEGSKA (reference sequence). The V end was cut by 3 bases, the J end by 7 bases, with 7 bases between. The CDR3 runs 11 residues. This CDR3 is CSASLTNEQFF. The CDR3 DNA reads as TGCAGTGCTAGTCTTACTAATGAGCAGTTCTTC.